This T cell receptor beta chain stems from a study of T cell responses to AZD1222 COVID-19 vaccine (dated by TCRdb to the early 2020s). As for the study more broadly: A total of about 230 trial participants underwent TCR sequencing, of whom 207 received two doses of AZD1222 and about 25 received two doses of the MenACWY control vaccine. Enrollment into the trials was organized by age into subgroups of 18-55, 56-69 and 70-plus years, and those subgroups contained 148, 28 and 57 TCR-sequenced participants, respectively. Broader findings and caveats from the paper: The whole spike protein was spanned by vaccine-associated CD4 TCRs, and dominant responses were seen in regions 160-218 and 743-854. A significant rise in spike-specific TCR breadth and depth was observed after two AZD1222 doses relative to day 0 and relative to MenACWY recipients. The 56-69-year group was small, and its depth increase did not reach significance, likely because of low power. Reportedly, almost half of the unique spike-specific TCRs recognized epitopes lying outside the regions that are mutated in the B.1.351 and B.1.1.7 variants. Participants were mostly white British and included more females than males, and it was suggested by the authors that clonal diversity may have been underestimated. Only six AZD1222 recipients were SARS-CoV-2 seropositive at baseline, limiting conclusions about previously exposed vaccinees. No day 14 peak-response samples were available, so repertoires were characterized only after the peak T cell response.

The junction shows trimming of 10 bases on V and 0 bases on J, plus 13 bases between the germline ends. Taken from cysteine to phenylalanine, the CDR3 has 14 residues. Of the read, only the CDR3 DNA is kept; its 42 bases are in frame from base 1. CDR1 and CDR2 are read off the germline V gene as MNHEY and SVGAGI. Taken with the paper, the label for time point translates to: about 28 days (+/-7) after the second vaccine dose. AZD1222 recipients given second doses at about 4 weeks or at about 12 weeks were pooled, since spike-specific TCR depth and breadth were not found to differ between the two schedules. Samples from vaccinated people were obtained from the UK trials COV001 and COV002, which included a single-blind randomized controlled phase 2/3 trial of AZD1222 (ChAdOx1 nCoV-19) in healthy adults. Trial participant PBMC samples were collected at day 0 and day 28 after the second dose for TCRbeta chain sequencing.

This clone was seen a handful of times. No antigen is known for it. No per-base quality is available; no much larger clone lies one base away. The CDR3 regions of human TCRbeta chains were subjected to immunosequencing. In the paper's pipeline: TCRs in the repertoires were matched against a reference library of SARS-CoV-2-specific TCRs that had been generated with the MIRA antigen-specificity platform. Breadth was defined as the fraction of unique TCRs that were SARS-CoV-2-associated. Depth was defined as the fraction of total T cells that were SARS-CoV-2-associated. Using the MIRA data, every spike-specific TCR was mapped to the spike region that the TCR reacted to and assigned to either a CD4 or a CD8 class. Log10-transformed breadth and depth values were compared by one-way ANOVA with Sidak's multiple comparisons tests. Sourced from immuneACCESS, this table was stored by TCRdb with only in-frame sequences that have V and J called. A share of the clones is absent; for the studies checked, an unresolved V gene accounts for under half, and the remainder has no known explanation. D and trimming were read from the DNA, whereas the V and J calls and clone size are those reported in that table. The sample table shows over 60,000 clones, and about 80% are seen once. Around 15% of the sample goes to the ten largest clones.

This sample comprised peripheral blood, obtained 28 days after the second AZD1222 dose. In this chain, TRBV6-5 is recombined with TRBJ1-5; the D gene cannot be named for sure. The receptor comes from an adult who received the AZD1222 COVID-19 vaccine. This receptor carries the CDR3 CATAAVYSNQPQHF. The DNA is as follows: TGTGCCACCGCGGCAGTGTATAGCAATCAGCCCCAGCATTTT.